Listed here are 27 T cell receptor beta chains from one sample, sequenced in a study of blood T cell repertoires in COVID-19. Sequenced by immunoSEQ multiplex PCR; TCRdb stores in-frame clones only, minus some. The table shows about 330,000 clones, with 88% occurring only once. Sequencing used PBMCs or T cells enriched from blood (not recorded which). The receptor set was obtained from a man aged 25 to 40 who had recovered from COVID-19.

The chain is built from TRBV24-1 and TRBJ2-2; 7 nucleotides line up with TRBD2. Germline V CDR1 and CDR2: KGHDR, SFDVKD. The CDR3 spans 12 residues. Trimming at V came to 9 bases and at J to 6 bases, leaving 3 bases not matched to a gene. CDR3 DNA sequence: TGTGCCACCCGGGGGGAGGCCGGGGAGCTGTTTTTT. It is translated as CATRGEAGELFF.

V is TRBV5-8 and J is TRBJ1-1; 8 nucleotides agree with TRBD1. Germline CDR1 and CDR2: SGHTS and YDEGEE. The CDR3 has 15 amino acids. V was clipped by 3 bases and J by 6 bases; unmatched bases: 10. The CDR3, as DNA: TGTGCCAGCAGCTATCGGGACAGGAACACTCCTGAAGCTTTCTTT. It yields the protein CASSYRDRNTPEAFF. Combining the CDR3 with reference TRBV5-8 and TRBJ1-1 gives the whole variable domain EAGVTQSPTHLIKTRGQQATLRCSPISGHTSVYWYQQALGLGLQFLLWYDEGEERNRGNFPPRFSGRQFPNYSSELNVNALELEDSALYLCASSYRDRNTPEAFFGQGTRLTVV.

This chain joins TRBV18 and TRBJ1-5; D ambiguous. Trimming shortened V by 2 bases and J by 1 base, and 9 bases separated the two germline ends. The CDR3 has 15 residues. Germline V gene data show CDR1 as KGHSH and CDR2 as LQKENI. The CDR3 sequence is CASSPEGTSNQPQHF. The CDR3 DNA reads TGTGCCAGCTCACCAGAGGGAACGAGCAATCAGCCCCAGCATTTT.

The chain has TRBV12-3 or TRBV12-4 and TRBJ2-5; 8 bases agree with TRBD1. With 3 bases clipped from V and 5 bases from J, the junction kept 2 bases outside the gene matches. The CDR3 sequence is 13 residues long. CDR3 amino acids: CASSFGQGETQYF. The CDR3 coding sequence is TGTGCCAGCAGTTTCGGACAGGGTGAGACCCAGTACTTC.

This rearrangement joins TRBV7-9 to TRBJ2-1; the match to TRBD2 covers 10 bases. Germline V gene sequence: CDR1 SEHNR, CDR2 FQNEAQ (reference sequence). Unmatched junction bases numbered 10, after V lost 5 bases and J lost 3 bases. The CDR3 consists of 17 residues. The CDR3 loop reads CASSRGLAGDGYNEQFF. CDR3 sequence (DNA): TGTGCCAGCAGCCGGGGTCTAGCGGGGGATGGCTACAATGAGCAGTTCTTC.

The J gene is TRBJ1-4, the V gene TRBV18; D remains ambiguous. The V gene's germline CDR1 is KGHSH and CDR2 LQKENI. V was clipped by 2 bases and J by 0 bases, with 10 bases between them. CDR3 length: 16 residues. The chain's CDR3 is CASSPTSVATNEKLFF. The DNA for the CDR3 is TGTGCCAGCTCACCAACTAGTGTGGCAACTAATGAAAAACTGTTTTTT.

CDR3 DNA: TGCGCCAGCAGACCTCTAGCCAGCACAGATACGCAGTATTTT. This codes for CASRPLASTDTQYF. The chain has TRBV4-1 and TRBJ2-3; possible D gene TRBD2, 5 bases. Germline CDR1 is MGHRA and CDR2 is YSYEKL. Trimming removed 6 bases from V and 0 bases from J, with 10 bases in between. The CDR3 loop spans 14 amino acids.

V usage is TRBV30 and J usage is TRBJ2-3, with D possibly being TRBD1 (6 bases). From germline, CDR1 is GTSNPN and CDR2 SVGIG (reference sequence). The V and J ends lost 0 bases and 6 bases respectively, with 16 bases between them. This CDR3 spans 15 amino acids. CDR3 bases: TGTGCCTGGAGTGTAGGGTCTGGGGGCATCGATACGCAGTATTTT. It is translated as CAWSVGSGGIDTQYF.

The chain uses TRBV4-2 and TRBJ2-6; D may be TRBD1 (5 bases). This CDR3 region has 16 residues. Germline V lookup: CDR1 LGHNA, CDR2 YNFKEQ. V dropped 3 bases and J dropped 0 bases, with 9 bases sitting between them. The CDR3 is CASSQAQGSGANVLTF. Here the CDR3 DNA reads TGTGCCAGCAGCCAGGCTCAGGGCTCTGGGGCCAACGTCCTGACTTTC.

The chain employs TRBV5-1 and TRBJ2-5; 9 bases align to TRBD1. Germline lookup yields CDR1 SGHRS and CDR2 YFSETQ. This CDR3 is 15 amino acids long. Trimming removed 1 base from V and 2 bases from J; junction bases left unmatched: 3. CDR3 coding DNA: TGCGCCAGCAGCTTGTATGGGACAGGGCAAGAGACCCAGTACTTC. Residues: CASSLYGTGQETQYF.

This chain joins TRBV18 and TRBJ2-3, with a tentative D call TRBD1 (6 bases). V was pared by 6 bases and J by 7 bases, with 14 bases between. Germline V lookup: CDR1 KGHSH, CDR2 LQKENI. The CDR3 extends over 13 amino acids. CDR3 in amino acids: CASSPTGMNTQYF. DNA for the CDR3: TGTGCCAGCTCCCCCACAGGGATGAATACGCAGTATTTT.

This rearrangement joins TRBV4-2 to TRBJ2-7; D remains unclear. In germline, CDR1 is LGHNA, CDR2 YNFKEQ. The CDR3 runs to 14 residues. V was pared by 2 bases and J by 3 bases, with 11 bases between. CDR3 DNA sequence: TGTGCCAGCAGCCAACCCGACAATCTCTACGAGCAGTACTTC. This translates into CASSQPDNLYEQYF.

This chain links TRBV4-1 with TRBJ2-3, with D possibly matching TRBD1 (6 bases). The germline gives CDR1 MGHRA, CDR2 YSYEKL. CDR3 length: 16 residues. Trimming took 1 base from V and 3 from J, leaving 14 bases between them. CDR3 amino acids: CASSQVLGAQTDTQYF. DNA of the CDR3: TGCGCCAGCAGCCAAGTTCTGGGGGCGCAGACAGATACGCAGTATTTT.

The chain uses TRBV2 and TRBJ2-3; no firm D call. CDR3 length: 18 residues. Trimming pared 1 base from V and 0 bases from J, leaving 17 bases between. Germline lookup yields CDR1 SNHLY and CDR2 FYNNEI. Here the CDR3 DNA reads TGTGCCAGCAGTGAAGAGGTGGTGGGCGAAACTAGCACAGATACGCAGTATTTT. It is translated as CASSEEVVGETSTDTQYF.

The chain links TRBV18 to TRBJ2-3; TRBD2 aligns across 8 bases. V shed 5 bases and J 5 bases; nucleotides not matched to a gene: 18. Germline lookup yields CDR1 KGHSH and CDR2 LQKENI. This CDR3 contains 18 residues. The DNA for the CDR3 is TGTGCCAGCTCATCCCCTGGCGGTGAGCGGGGGACTCTAGATACGCAGTATTTT. It encodes CASSSPGGERGTLDTQYF.

The genes are TRBV5-1 and TRBJ1-6; 8 bases map to TRBD1. Germline values: CDR1 SGHRS, CDR2 YFSETQ. V lost 0 bases and J lost 0; bases outside the gene matches: 5. CDR3 length: 18 residues. The CDR3 region has the DNA TGCGCCAGCAGCTTGGAACCGGACAGGGTCTCCTATAATTCACCCCTCCACTTT. It specifies CASSLEPDRVSYNSPLHF.

This clone was observed once. The chain recombines TRBV15 with TRBJ2-7, with D tentatively TRBD1 (5 bases). CDR1 LNHNV and CDR2 YYDKDF come from the germline V gene (reference sequence). Trimming removed 0 bases at V and 7 bases at J, with 7 bases between. The CDR3 is 12 residues long. The CDR3 loop reads CATSRDRQEQYF. Written as DNA, the CDR3 is TGTGCCACCAGCAGAGACCGACAGGAGCAGTACTTC.

The rearrangement uses TRBV12-5 and TRBJ2-2, with D perhaps matching TRBD1 (6 bases). CDR1 and CDR2 from the germline V gene are LGHNT and FRNRAP. The CDR3 extends over 15 amino acids. V was cut by 6 bases and J by 3 bases, with 14 bases left in between. CDR3 coding DNA: TGTGCTAGTGGCTGGGGGCAGGGATACACCGGGGAGCTGTTTTTT. Encoded protein: CASGWGQGYTGELFF.

The CDR3 nucleotides read TGTGCCACCAGCAGAGAACTTGGGGACAGGGTTGATTCACCCCTCCACTTT. Encoded protein: CATSRELGDRVDSPLHF. V and J are TRBV15 and TRBJ1-6, with TRBD1 matching over 9 bases. The CDR3 has 17 residues. J was trimmed by 8 bases and V by 0 bases; bases with no gene match: 8. CDR1 is LNHNV, CDR2 YYDKDF, per germline (reference sequence).

Only a few counts were recorded for this clone. This chain connects TRBV10-3 to TRBJ2-7, with D tentatively TRBD1 (6 bases). Per germline, CDR1 ENHRY and CDR2 SYGVKD. This CDR3 has 14 amino acids. Between the trimmed V and J ends, which lost 3 bases and 2 bases, there was a span of 11 bases. The CDR3 coding sequence is TGTGCCATCAGTGAACAGGGTGGCGCCTACGAGCAGTACTTC. It translates to CAISEQGGAYEQYF.

J is TRBJ1-4 and V is TRBV11-2; 9 bases align to TRBD1. Trimming cost V 4 bases and J 6 bases; bases outside gene matches: 6. Germline CDR1 SGHAT, CDR2 FQNNGV. The CDR3 consists of 15 residues. In nucleotides, the CDR3 is TGTGCCAGCAGCTCTAAGGACAGGGGAGATGAAAAACTGTTTTTT. Its translation: CASSSKDRGDEKLFF.

The chain combines TRBV10-3 with TRBJ2-5, with 14 positions matching TRBD2. Germline V gives CDR1 ENHRY, CDR2 SYGVKD. CDR3 length: 19 residues. After removal of 3 bases from V and 4 bases from J, the junction contained 13 bases not matched to a gene. DNA of the CDR3: TGTGCCATCAGTGACCTCGGACTAGCGGGGGGTTTGGCTTTAGAGACCCAGTACTTC. Its protein product is CAISDLGLAGGLALETQYF.

This clone was seen a single time. The chain joins TRBV19 to TRBJ2-5, with 12 bases aligning to TRBD1. The J segment lost 5 bases and the V segment lost 6 bases, leaving 4 bases of the junction unmatched. Germline-derived CDR1 and CDR2 are LNHDA and SQIVND (reference sequence). CDR3 size: 14 residues. CDR3 DNA: TGTGCCAGTAGGGGGGACAGGGGGCCGGAGACCCAGTACTTC. Residues: CASRGDRGPETQYF. Filled out from reference TRBV19 and TRBJ2-5, the complete variable domain reads DGGITQSPKYLFRKEGQNVTLSCEQNLNHDAMYWYRQDPGQGLRLIYYSQIVNDFQKGDIAEGYSVSREKKESFPLTVTSAQKNPTAFYLCASRGDRGPETQYFGPGTRLLVL.

Of note for this clone: The germline gene is not matched at one end of the junction; a read error may be the cause. The rearrangement joins TRBV25-1 to TRBJ2-2; D remains ambiguous. Germline V gives CDR1 MGHDK, CDR2 SYGVNS. The CDR3 totals 14 residues. CDR3 loop: CASSPQLNNGELFF. CDR3 nucleotide sequence: TGTGCCAGCAGTCCACAGTTGAACAACGGGGAGCTGTTTTTT.

The V call is TRBV6-1, the J call TRBJ2-7; the match to TRBD1 covers 11 bases. Germline V gene sequence: CDR1 MNHNS, CDR2 SASEGT. The ends lost 1 base at V and 5 bases at J; junction bases unmatched: 4. This CDR3 is built from 15 residues. The CDR3 reads CASSEGTGGPNEQYF. CDR3 bases: TGTGCCAGCAGTGAAGGGACAGGGGGCCCCAACGAGCAGTACTTC.

The chain links TRBV28 to TRBJ2-7; 7 bases are shared with TRBD1. With V trimmed by 2 bases and J by 6 bases, 10 bases remained unmatched. The CDR3 sequence is 15 residues long. Germline V gives CDR1 MDHEN, CDR2 SYDVKM. The CDR3: CASSLVTGPEGEQYF. CDR3 nucleotides: TGTGCCAGCAGTTTAGTGACAGGGCCAGAGGGCGAGCAGTACTTC.

The chain carries TRBV7-2 and TRBJ1-4; D call uncertain. This CDR3 comprises 15 residues. The germline CDR1 and CDR2 sequences are SGHTA and FQGNSA. V was shortened by 5 bases and J by 0 bases, with 10 bases between the two germline ends. DNA of the CDR3: TGTGCCAGCAGCCCTCGGGGTCCAACTAATGAAAAACTGTTTTTT. The encoded protein is CASSPRGPTNEKLFF.